This TCR beta chain derives from a study of cytomegalovirus exposure and HLA in healthy donors. Study-level points and caveats: Specificity of a few CMV-associated chains for CMV antigens was verified in vitro. Reportedly, fewer N-insertions than the approximately 700-donor mean appeared in an Asian-associated ancestry cluster in a later analysis.

The PCR employed 60 Vbeta primers together with 13 Jbeta primers. Original handling: In a later analysis, the count reached some 83 million unique TCR beta chains, with roughly 11 million shared. The repertoire was sequenced with immunoSEQ multiplex PCR; TCRdb's copy has only in-frame clones and lacks some. The V and J calls and clone size come from that table; D and trimming were worked out from the DNA. The sample shows 110,000 or so clones, around 68% of them seen only once. A word on this clone: Antigen unknown.

The receptor comes from a woman aged 40-49 years in good health and CMV-seropositive. The sequenced sample consisted of PBMCs.

The CDR3 loop is CASSLGGDSYYGYTF. CDR3 DNA sequence: TGCGCCAGCAGCTTGGGGGGGGACAGCTACTATGGCTACACCTTC. The V and J genes are TRBV5-1 and TRBJ1-2, with TRBD1 identical over 7 bases. The germline V gene has CDR1 SGHRS and CDR2 YFSETQ. Trimming at V came to 0 bases and at J to 3 bases, leaving 5 bases not matched to a gene. The CDR3 totals 15 residues. The full variable domain, rest sourced from reference TRBV5-1 and TRBJ1-2, is KAGVTQTPRYLIKTRGQQVTLSCSPISGHRSVSWYQQTPGQGLQFLFEYFSETQRNKGNFPGRFSGRQFSNSRSEMNVSTLELGDSALYLCASSLGGDSYYGYTFGSGTRLTVV.